This TCR beta chain was documented in a study of OX40 agonist ivuxolimab in advanced cancers. Looking at the study overall: The costimulatory receptor OX40 (CD134) was targeted by ivuxolimab, a fully human IgG2 agonistic monoclonal antibody. Intravenous ivuxolimab was administered to patients every 2 weeks at six dose levels: 0.01, 0.1, 0.3, 1.5, 3 and 10 mg/kg. Of the 52 patients in dose escalation, approximately 20 had hepatocellular carcinoma, some 15 had melanoma, 9 had renal cell carcinoma and 9 had head and neck cancer. In the dose-escalation cohort, roughly 82% of patients were male, and the mean age was around 60 years with a range of roughly 23 to 90. Prior anti-PD-1, anti-PD-L1 or anti-CTLA-4 therapy was permitted, and about 40% of dose-escalation patients had received checkpoint inhibitors. Three dose-escalation patients achieved partial responses, one with hepatocellular carcinoma and two with cutaneous melanoma. Peripheral TCRbeta sequencing aimed to test whether ivuxolimab altered TCR sequence diversity and caused clonal T-cell expansion. The paper reports the monotherapy dose-escalation portion (N = 52 patients) of the phase I ivuxolimab trial. The paper's findings and limits, for the study overall: Antigen specificity was not determined for the clonally expanded peripheral T cells. At doses of 0.1 to 3.0 mg/kg, clonal expansion of both CD4+ and CD8+ T cells in blood was seen between baseline and week 6. Low levels of normalized T-cell clonal expansion were also shown by some nonresponding patients. In partial responders in the 0.1-3.0 mg/kg groups, normalized peripheral clonal expansion was found to be among the lowest, especially among CD8+ T cells. After ivuxolimab, more expanded clones were found on average in CD8+ T cells than in CD4+ T cells.

For sequencing of the TCRbeta CDR3 region, genomic DNA was extracted from the sorted cells. The immunoSEQ Assay was used for sequencing of TCRbeta CDR3 regions. The table was pulled from immuneACCESS by TCRdb, which kept in-frame rearrangements only. Such tables lose some clones; where checked, under half of the loss comes from unresolved V genes, and the rest has no known cause. Within this sample are 35,000 to 45,000 clones, with more than 70% of them counted one time only. The ten largest clones represent about a fifth of the sample. The trial excluded patients who had a history of autoimmune disease or were on systemic immunosuppression. Peripheral blood for TCR sequencing was collected from all dose cohorts at baseline, on cycle 4 day 1, and on cycle 7 day 1. Samples were obtained from an open-label, multicenter, first-in-human phase I dose-escalation trial of ivuxolimab. The trial enrolled adults with locally advanced or metastatic head and neck squamous cell, hepatocellular, melanoma or renal cell carcinoma. Before TCR sequencing, CD4+ T cells and CD8+ T cells were sorted from peripheral blood as separate populations.

Per the germline V gene (reference sequence), SSHAT is the CDR1 and FNYEAQ is the CDR2. The V and J ends are trimmed by 1 base and 0 bases, leaving 7 bases between them. The CDR3 measures 14 amino acids from cysteine to phenylalanine. The kept DNA is CDR3 alone, 42 bases in frame from the first base. Concerning this clone itself: Its antigen remains unidentified. Per-base qualities were not stored, and no clone one base away is much larger.

The sequence was obtained from an adult with an advanced solid tumor such as melanoma, head and neck, liver or kidney cancer. This receptor chain uses TRBV7-7 and TRBJ2-7, with the identity of the D gene unclear. Here the sequenced sample was CD4+ or CD8+ T cells sorted from blood, taken in a trial of the OX40 agonist ivuxolimab. DNA sequence: TGTGCCAGCAGCTTAGATTCCCACTCCTACGAGCAGTACTTC. Its translation is CASSLDSHSYEQYF.